This TCR beta chain was captured by sequencing in a study of prognosis after radiotherapy for stage I lung cancer. Turning to the study itself: The study deemed all of its non-small cell lung cancer patients medically inoperable. Adenocarcinoma was the tumor type in approximately 12 patients, squamous cell carcinoma in six or seven.

The table lists this clonotype with many counts. The antigen remains unidentified. The study amplified the TCR beta CDR3 region from genomic DNA. This amplification was carried out by two rounds of multiplex PCR. Gene-specific TRBV and TRBJ primers were used in PCR round one. From the multiplex PCR reads, TCRdb called clonotypes with MiXCR, one entry per CDR3 protein. There are more than 10,000 distinct CDR3 sequences in the sample; 35% occur only once, and about 53% lies in the top ten. J lost 6 bases, V lost 0 bases, and 7 bases had no gene match. Germline CDR1 is LGHDT and CDR2 is YNNKEL (reference sequence). The CDR3 is made up of 15 amino acids. Study-wide points: Patients without metastases reportedly showed TRBV and TRBJ gene usage unlike that of patients with metastases.

Material: PBMCs, obtained before or after stereotactic body radiation therapy (not recorded which). V and J are TRBV3-1 and TRBJ2-5, with 7 bases aligning to TRBD1. This TCR was sampled from a donor at least 50 years old with non-small cell lung cancer. The CDR3 bases are TGTGCCAGCAGCCAAGATGCGACAGGGTTGCAGACCCAGTACTTC. Its protein is CASSQDATGLQTQYF.